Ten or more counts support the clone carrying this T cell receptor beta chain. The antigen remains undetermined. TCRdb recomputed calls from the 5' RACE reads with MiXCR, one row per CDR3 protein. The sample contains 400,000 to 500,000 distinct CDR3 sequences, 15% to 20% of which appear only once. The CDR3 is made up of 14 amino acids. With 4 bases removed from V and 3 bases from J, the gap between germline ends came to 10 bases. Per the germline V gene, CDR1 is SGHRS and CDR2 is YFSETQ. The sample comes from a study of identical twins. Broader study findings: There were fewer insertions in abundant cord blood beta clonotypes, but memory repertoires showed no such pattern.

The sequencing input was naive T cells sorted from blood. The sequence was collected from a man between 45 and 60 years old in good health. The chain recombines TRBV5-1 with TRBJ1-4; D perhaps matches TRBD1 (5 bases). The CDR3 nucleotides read TGCGCCAGCAGCCTGGGGCCCGCTAATGAAAAACTGTTTTTT. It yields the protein CASSLGPANEKLFF.